The 26 T cell receptor beta chains in this list originate from one sample, sequenced in a study of control samples from healthy donors and cancer patients. Using immunoSEQ multiplex PCR, the repertoire was profiled, and TCRdb retains in-frame clones only, with some absent. The table lists around 93,000 clones, more than 90% of them singletons. Input material: blood. The receptors come from a human donor in good health. The donor label of this sample is uncertain.

The chain carries TRBV3-1 (or the pseudogene TRBV3-2) and TRBJ1-2, with a possible D match to TRBD1 (5 bases). Trimming left V 4 bases short and J 7 bases short, with 10 bases between. From germline, CDR1 is LGHDT and CDR2 YNNKEL (reference sequence). CDR3 length: 12 residues. CDR3 DNA: TGTGCCAGCAGCCGTGGGACCGGTGGCTACACCTTC. It encodes CASSRGTGGYTF.

J is TRBJ2-4 and V is TRBV6-4; D assignment may be TRBD1 or TRBD2 (5 bases each). Trimming removed 4 bases from V and 8 bases from J, with 15 bases in between. There are 14 residues in the CDR3. CDR1 and CDR2 from the germline V gene are MRHNA and SNTAGT. CDR3 nucleotides: TGTGCCAGCAGTGTGAGGGCAGGGCAGGACATTCAGTACTTC. It specifies CASSVRAGQDIQYF.

This chain connects TRBV11-2 to TRBJ1-3, with D hard to call. Trimming took 2 bases from V and 0 from J, leaving 5 bases between them. The CDR3 runs to 14 residues. In germline, CDR1 is SGHAT, CDR2 FQNNGV. CDR3 coding DNA: TGTGCCAGCAGCTTACAACTCTCTGGAAACACCATATATTTT. Its translation is CASSLQLSGNTIYF.

This chain connects TRBV27 to TRBJ2-1; 10 nucleotides line up with TRBD2. V shed 5 bases and J 9 bases; nucleotides not matched to a gene: 13. CDR1 is MNHEY, CDR2 SMNVEV, per germline (reference sequence). The CDR3 runs to 16 residues. CDR3: CASSHLTSGVGGEQFF. The DNA for the CDR3 is TGTGCCAGCAGTCACCTAACTAGCGGGGTAGGGGGTGAGCAGTTCTTC.

The CDR3 DNA reads as TGCAGCGTTGACGGGACCGGGACAGACCTTTATGGCTACACCTTC. Protein: CSVDGTGTDLYGYTF. The rearrangement uses TRBV29-1 and TRBJ1-2; 7 positions match TRBD1. The trim removed 3 bases at V and 5 bases at J, leaving 12 bases unmatched. This CDR3 region has 15 residues. The germline V gene has CDR1 SQVTM and CDR2 ANQGSEA.

The CDR3 region has the DNA TGTGCCAGTAGTGGGACAGGGAGTTTGGGGGCCAACGTCCTGACTTTC. It yields the protein CASSGTGSLGANVLTF. The chain employs TRBV19 and TRBJ2-6; 9 bases fit TRBD1. Germline V lookup: CDR1 LNHDA, CDR2 SQIVND (reference sequence). V dropped 5 bases and J dropped 4; count of bases not matched to a gene: 6. CDR3 size: 16 residues.

The V and J genes are TRBV6-5 and TRBJ2-7; D is possibly TRBD1 or TRBD2 (6 bases each). CDR1 is MNHEY, CDR2 SVGAGI, per germline. The CDR3 spans 14 residues. V dropped 6 bases and J dropped 6 bases, with 18 bases sitting between them. This CDR3 is CASRGGPRRGEQYF. The CDR3 nucleotides read TGTGCCAGCAGGGGGGGCCCTCGGAGGGGCGAGCAGTACTTC.

The chain carries TRBV3-1 (or the pseudogene TRBV3-2) and TRBJ2-2; TRBD1 might be the D (5 bases). V lost 2 bases and J lost 6, with 16 bases in between. In germline, CDR1 is LGHDT, CDR2 YNNKEL (reference sequence). This CDR3 region has 16 residues. CDR3 sequence reads: CASSQRQFRAAGELFF. For the CDR3, the DNA is TGTGCCAGCAGCCAAAGGCAGTTCAGGGCGGCCGGGGAGCTGTTTTTT.

This clone occurred once. In nucleotides, the CDR3 is TGTGCCAGCAGTTTAGAGTACAGGGGTGGCAATCAGCCCCAGCATTTT. It is translated as CASSLEYRGGNQPQHF. The rearrangement joins TRBV27 to TRBJ1-5; TRBD1 matches 7 bases. The V and J ends lost 2 bases and 2 bases, in that order; junction bases with no gene match: 6. Germline values: CDR1 MNHEY, CDR2 SMNVEV (reference sequence). CDR3 size: 16 residues.

The CDR3 region has the DNA TGTGCCAGCAGTGAAGTAGGTACTGGAAACACCATATATTTT. This codes for CASSEVGTGNTIYF. The chain carries TRBV25-1 and TRBJ1-3; D not resolved. CDR1 MGHDK and CDR2 SYGVNS come from the germline V gene. V was trimmed by 2 bases and J by 2 bases, leaving 7 bases between them. CDR3 size: 14 residues.

The chain recombines TRBV28 with TRBJ2-7; unclear D gene. Trimming left V 2 bases short and J 2 bases short, with 13 bases between. Germline V gene lookup returns CDR1 MDHEN and CDR2 SYDVKM. This CDR3 contains 15 residues. CDR3 nucleotide sequence: TGTGCCAGCAGTTTACTTGGGTCGTCTCCCTACGAGCAGTACTTC. Protein: CASSLLGSSPYEQYF.

The V gene is TRBV5-1, the J gene TRBJ1-1; D remains unclear. CDR3 size: 14 residues. V gave up 0 bases and J gave up 2 bases, with 8 bases separating them. The germline V gene has CDR1 SGHRS and CDR2 YFSETQ. The chain's CDR3 is CASSLDWQNTEAFF. CDR3 nucleotides: TGCGCCAGCAGCTTGGATTGGCAAAACACTGAAGCTTTCTTT. Drawing the rest from reference TRBV5-1 and TRBJ1-1, the complete variable domain is KAGVTQTPRYLIKTRGQQVTLSCSPISGHRSVSWYQQTPGQGLQFLFEYFSETQRNKGNFPGRFSGRQFSNSRSEMNVSTLELGDSALYLCASSLDWQNTEAFFGQGTRLTVV.

The gene calls are TRBV18 and TRBJ2-2; 7 bases match TRBD2. The CDR3 is 15 residues long. Trimming at V came to 4 bases and at J to 5 bases, leaving 7 bases not matched to a gene. CDR1 is KGHSH and CDR2 is LQKENI in the germline V gene. CDR3 nucleotides: TGTGCCAGCTCACGACGAGCGGGGCGGACCGGGGAGCTGTTTTTT. Its translation is CASSRRAGRTGELFF.

This chain joins TRBV12-3 or TRBV12-4 and TRBJ1-1; D is perhaps TRBD1 (6 bases). Trimming stripped 6 bases from V and 4 bases from J, with 9 bases between. CDR3 length: 12 residues. The CDR3 protein is CASRDRFTEAFF. The DNA for the CDR3 is TGTGCCAGCAGAGACAGGTTCACTGAAGCTTTCTTT.

The chain couples TRBV10-1 to TRBJ2-7; no reliable D call. Germline V lookup: CDR1 WNHNN, CDR2 SYGVQD (reference sequence). V was clipped by 11 bases and J by 5 bases, with 13 bases between them. CDR3 length equals 11 residues. DNA for the CDR3: TGCGCCGGCCGTCCGGATCACGAGCAGTACGTC. Its translation is CAGRPDHEQYV.

The genes are TRBV5-1 and TRBJ1-4; D remains unclear. There are 14 residues in the CDR3. V shed 0 bases and J shed 7 bases, with 10 bases lying between them. CDR1 and CDR2 from the germline V gene are SGHRS and YFSETQ. CDR3 nucleotide sequence: TGCGCCAGCAGCTTGGGTCCTAAAAGTGAAAAACTGTTTTTT. This translates into CASSLGPKSEKLFF.

The chain combines TRBV27 with TRBJ2-5, with 8 bases lining up with TRBD2. V lost 2 bases to trimming and J lost 5 bases; unmatched junction nucleotides: 10. Per germline, CDR1 MNHEY and CDR2 SMNVEV (reference sequence). This CDR3 has 16 residues. CDR3 sequence reads: CASSLGRGTRVETQYF. CDR3 nucleotide sequence: TGTGCCAGCAGTTTAGGGCGAGGGACTAGAGTCGAGACCCAGTACTTC.

CDR3 residues: CASSEAGTYGYTF. CDR3 coding DNA: TGTGCCAGCAGTGAAGCGGGTACCTATGGCTACACCTTC. The gene calls are TRBV6-1 and TRBJ1-2; D is undetermined. Trimming took 0 bases from V and 4 from J, leaving 6 bases between them. Germline CDR1 MNHNS, CDR2 SASEGT. The CDR3 contains 13 residues.

V and J are TRBV6-5 and TRBJ2-5; D gene ambiguous. The V end lost 5 bases, the J end lost 4 bases, and 14 bases lay between the germline ends. Germline V gives CDR1 MNHEY, CDR2 SVGAGI. CDR3 length equals 14 residues. The CDR3 here is CASSPSSLRETQYF. CDR3 nucleotides: TGTGCCAGCAGTCCATCCTCTTTGCGAGAGACCCAGTACTTC.

The chain uses TRBV3-1 (or the pseudogene TRBV3-2) and TRBJ1-1; the D gene is possibly TRBD1 (5 bases). CDR3 length: 14 residues. The germline V gene has CDR1 LGHDT and CDR2 YNNKEL (reference sequence). Between the trimmed V and J ends, which lost 1 base and 2 bases, there was a span of 8 bases. CDR3 nucleotides: TGTGCCAGCAGCCAAGGGGGCGTAAACACTGAAGCTTTCTTT. It specifies CASSQGGVNTEAFF.

This chain uses TRBV5-6 with TRBJ2-2; D is possibly TRBD1 (5 bases). The germline V and J ends were trimmed by 4 bases and 3 bases, with 13 bases remaining between them. The CDR3 contains 15 residues. CDR1 is SGHDT and CDR2 is YYEEEE in the germline V gene. The CDR3 sequence is CASSVRTLYTGELFF. For the CDR3, the DNA is TGTGCCAGCAGCGTGAGGACATTATACACCGGGGAGCTGTTTTTT. The complete variable domain, with remaining parts taken from reference TRBV5-6 and TRBJ2-2, reads DAGVTQSPTHLIKTRGQQVTLRCSPKSGHDTVSWYQQALGQGPQFIFQYYEEEERQRGNFPDRFSGHQFPNYSSELNVNALLLGDSALYLCASSVRTLYTGELFFGEGSRLTVL.

The V call is TRBV3-1 (or the pseudogene TRBV3-2), the J call TRBJ2-7; 10 nucleotides match TRBD1. The J segment lost 4 bases and the V segment lost 4 bases, leaving 7 bases of the junction unmatched. There are 15 residues in the CDR3. Germline CDR1 LGHDT, CDR2 YNNKEL (reference sequence). The CDR3 nucleotides read TGTGCCAGCAGCCCCGGACAGGGGGTGTTTTACGAGCAGTACTTC. Translated, it gives CASSPGQGVFYEQYF.

A remark on this clone: The same CDR3 can be traced to other DNA sequences in this sample. V usage is TRBV7-2 and J usage is TRBJ2-5, with a weak D call TRBD1 (5 bases). From germline, CDR1 is SGHTA and CDR2 FQGNSA. With 5 bases removed from V and 3 bases from J, the gap between germline ends came to 13 bases. The CDR3 is 14 residues long. CDR3 sequence (DNA): TGTGCCAGCAGCACAGACGGCAGGGAAGAGACCCAGTACTTC. Translating gives CASSTDGREETQYF.

The rearrangement links TRBV5-4 to TRBJ2-5, with TRBD2 matching 12 bases. The CDR3 length is 16 residues. Germline loops: CDR1 SGHNT, CDR2 YYREEE (reference sequence). Trimming cost V 4 bases and J 2 bases; bases outside gene matches: 6. The DNA for the CDR3 is TGTGCCAGCAGCACTATACTAGCGGGGGGACAAGAGACCCAGTACTTC. It yields the protein CASSTILAGGQETQYF.

This chain joins TRBV14 and TRBJ2-5; maybe TRBD2 (6 bases). CDR3 size: 16 residues. Deletions cut 4 bases from V and 1 base from J, with 16 bases between. CDR1 is SGHDN, CDR2 FVKESK, per germline. The CDR3 bases are TGTGCCAGCAGCCCCCCGGGGGTGAAACCCCAAGAGACCCAGTACTTC. Amino acid sequence: CASSPPGVKPQETQYF.

The chain links TRBV19 to TRBJ1-1; D might be TRBD1 (5 bases). V lost 5 bases to trimming and J lost 0 bases, with 16 bases between them. Germline V gene sequence: CDR1 LNHDA, CDR2 SQIVND (reference sequence). This CDR3 is built from 16 residues. As DNA, the CDR3 is TGTGCCAGTAGTCGGGACTCCGACAGCCTGAACACTGAAGCTTTCTTT. Its translation: CASSRDSDSLNTEAFF.